This TCR beta chain was documented in a study of spatial heterogeneity in lung cancer (dated 2019 in TCRdb). Broadly, across the study: The donors were 72 patients from the lung TRACERx cohort who had early-stage, untreated non-small cell lung cancer. In the raw uncorrected reads, each unique combination of TCR and UMI appeared more than ten times on average. Both alpha and beta chains were TCR-sequenced in samples taken at surgery, namely 220 tumor regions, 62 to 70 matched nontumor lung samples and over 55 PBMC samples. Beta-chain transcripts were consistently detected in greater numbers than alpha-chain transcripts, which likely reflected higher beta-chain transcript abundance. In non-small cell lung cancer, the study quantitatively compared TCR alpha and beta repertoires across several tumor regions, matched nontumor lung, and blood. The study linked features of the TCR repertoire to counts of nonsynonymous mutations, which were determined by whole-exome sequencing of tumor tissue. Follow-up PBMC samples were sequenced whenever the samples were available, and the median time to follow-up was roughly two years after resection. Broader findings and caveats from the paper: Confirming at a functional level the hypothesis that regional TCRs recognize regional mutations was considered to require additional single-cell paired TCR alpha and beta sequencing. Only about 15 patients were included in comparisons of baseline and follow-up blood repertoires. Ubiquitous expanded tumor TCRs were found in blood more often at tumor resection than at routine follow-up.

This clonotype was seen repeatedly, ten times or more. Its antigen target is currently unknown. No base qualities exist here, and no much larger clone lies one base off it. The sample's time point label, decoded: blood at routine non-recurrence follow-up after resection. TCR sequencing used whole RNA extracted from tumor and nontumor lung tissue, or from cryopreserved PBMC samples, without cell sorting. Only patients with enough RNA available from two or more tumor regions were chosen for TCR sequencing. Preparation of the library involved 5' RACE. TCRdb names NextSeq 500 as the instrument used. In the TCR library protocol, a unique molecular identifier was attached to each TCR cDNA molecule so that PCR and sequencing errors could be corrected. The source study handled its data this way. TCR identification, UMI-based error correction and CDR3 extraction were performed with Decombinator tools. TCRs above a frequency of 2 per 1,000, corresponding to the top 1% of the tumor frequency distribution, were defined as expanded. Each repertoire was subsampled 100 times to 5,000 TCRs, after which Renyi diversity was computed with the R vegan package. To build CDR3 similarity networks, amino acid triplet string-kernel similarity was used, and CDR3s were connected when their pairwise similarity was above 0.82. TCRdb took the public reads, trimmed them with fastp at Q25, ran MiXCR for clone calling and kept in-frame beta chains. Each record represents a unique CDR3 protein, reported with the most common genes and DNA among its rows. In this record, the V and J calls reflect TCRdb's handling and not the investigators' own analysis. The sample contains 35,000 to 50,000 distinct CDR3 sequences, approximately 22% of them found a single time. Jointly, the top ten make up 6.5% to 9% of the sample.

Ends trimmed: V by 5 bases, J by 4 bases; bases unmatched to a gene: 7. CDR1 and CDR2, looked up from the germline V gene, are SGHDN and FVKESK. Inclusive of the bounding cysteine and phenylalanine, the CDR3 is 16 residues long. The retained sequence is limited to the CDR3, 48 bases, with the frame set at the first base. The material was PBMCs, obtained at follow-up. The sequence came from a female donor with early-stage non-small cell lung cancer. The sequence is built from TRBV14 and TRBJ2-2; 10 nucleotides in the junction match TRBD1. The DNA sequence is as follows: TGTGCCAGCAGCGTTCGAAGGACAGGGGGCACCGGGGAGCTGTTTTTT. Translation gives CASSVRRTGGTGELFF.